This is a list of T cell receptor beta chains from one sample in a study of cytomegalovirus exposure and HLA in healthy donors. TCRdb keeps only in-frame clones here, not all; method: immunoSEQ multiplex PCR. The sample holds about 160,000 clones; roughly 79% are singletons and the top ten take roughly 1.3%. The sequencing sample was made of PBMCs. These receptor sequences come from a woman between 50 and 59 years old in good health and CMV-seronegative. The CDR3 runs from the conserved cysteine through the conserved F or W. D genes are given only for firm matches. Some rows have no size entry. The others give once, few or many, or a class for an expanded clone.

clone size,D gene,V gene,CDR3 length,J gene,CDR3 protein,CDR3 DNA
-,-,TRBV25-1,14,TRBJ1-1,CASSELAENTEAFF,TGTGCCAGCAGTGAACTGGCGGAGAACACTGAAGCTTTCTTT
-,TRBD1,TRBV19,14,TRBJ1-2,CASSQSHRGVGYTF,TGTGCCAGTAGTCAATCTCACAGGGGAGTTGGCTACACCTTC
-,-,TRBV20-1,11,TRBJ2-5,CSAKGGETQYF,TGCAGTGCTAAGGGGGGGGAGACCCAGTACTTC
-,TRBD1,TRBV11-2,15,TRBJ2-5,CASSLDRTGEETQYF,TGTGCCAGCAGCTTAGACCGGACAGGGGAAGAGACCCAGTACTTC
-,TRBD2,TRBV7-3,17,TRBJ2-3,CASSFDQPSGRLDTQYF,TGTGCCAGCAGCTTCGACCAACCTAGCGGGAGGCTGGATACGCAGTATTTT
-,-,TRBV7-9,16,TRBJ2-7,CASSSPMGREGYEQYF,TGTGCCAGCAGCTCCCCCATGGGCAGGGAAGGGTACGAGCAGTACTTC
-,TRBD2,TRBV5-1,16,TRBJ2-7,CASSFSTSGTNYEQYF,TGCGCCAGCAGCTTCAGCACTAGCGGTACTAACTACGAGCAGTACTTC
-,-,TRBV5-6,12,TRBJ2-3,CASSLATDTQYF,TGTGCCAGCAGTCTAGCTACAGATACGCAGTATTTT
-,TRBD2,TRBV6-1,17,TRBJ2-7,CASTEQKPGLAGYEQYF,TGTGCCAGCACTGAACAAAAACCGGGACTAGCGGGATACGAGCAGTACTTC
-,-,TRBV7-3,14,TRBJ1-1,CASSLGGGDGRAFF,TGTGCCAGCAGCTTAGGCGGGGGAGACGGGAGGGCTTTCTTT
-,-,TRBV4-1,15,TRBJ2-1,CASSQGGQPGNEQFF,TGCGCCAGCAGCCAAGGTGGACAGCCAGGGAATGAGCAGTTCTTC
once,TRBD2,TRBV11-3,14,TRBJ2-1,CASSLGAGANEQFF,TGTGCCAGCAGCTTAGGCGCGGGAGCCAATGAGCAGTTCTTC
-,TRBD1,TRBV7-2,14,TRBJ1-4,CASSPQGPNEKLFF,TGTGCCAGCAGCCCACAGGGGCCGAATGAAAAACTGTTTTTT
-,-,TRBV14,11,TRBJ2-1,CASSRRSEQFF,TGTGCCAGCAGCCGAAGGAGTGAGCAGTTCTTC
-,-,TRBV9,16,TRBJ2-3,CASSPLWGQSTDTQYF,TGTGCCAGCAGCCCCTTATGGGGGCAAAGCACAGATACGCAGTATTTT
-,-,TRBV28,13,TRBJ2-1,CASSLTGRNEQFF,TGTGCCAGCAGTTTAACAGGGAGAAATGAGCAGTTCTTC
-,TRBD2,TRBV30,19,TRBJ2-3,CAWSRPGLASVASTDTQYF,TGTGCCTGGAGCCGACCGGGACTAGCGTCAGTCGCTAGCACAGATACGCAGTATTTT
-,TRBD1,TRBV30,13,TRBJ1-2,CAWSGQGNYGYTF,TGTGCCTGGAGTGGACAGGGTAACTATGGCTACACCTTC
-,TRBD2,TRBV9,18,TRBJ2-7,CASSGGGLAGDTSYEQYF,TGTGCCAGCAGCGGTGGGGGGCTAGCGGGAGACACTTCCTACGAGCAGTACTTC
-,-,TRBV7-9,13,TRBJ1-5,CASSGVGGQPQHF,TGTGCCAGCAGCGGAGTAGGGGGACAGCCCCAGCATTTT
few,-,TRBV7-9,15,TRBJ2-7,CASSARGREAYEQYF,TGTGCCAGCAGCGCCCGCGGCAGGGAAGCCTACGAGCAGTACTTC
-,-,TRBV5-1,15,TRBJ2-3,CASSLVLWRDDTQYF,TGCGCCAGCAGCTTGGTCCTCTGGCGGGATGATACGCAGTATTTT
-,-,TRBV7-2,14,TRBJ2-7,CASSSQLGGYEQYF,TGTGCCAGCAGCTCACAATTGGGGGGCTACGAGCAGTACTTC
-,-,TRBV30,14,TRBJ1-2,CAWTAGPGTNGYTF,TGTGCCTGGACCGCAGGACCCGGGACTAATGGCTACACCTTC
-,-,TRBV4-2,16,TRBJ2-3,CASTGASTGRTDTQYF,TGTGCCAGCACCGGGGCTAGCACAGGGCGCACAGATACGCAGTATTTT
-,-,TRBV7-2,12,TRBJ2-7,CASSFPGSQQYF,TGTGCCAGCAGCTTTCCAGGGTCTCAGCAGTACTTC
-,-,TRBV10-2,16,TRBJ1-1,CASSEPGPRTLGGAFF,TGCGCCAGCAGTGAGCCGGGACCCCGTACACTCGGGGGAGCTTTCTTT
-,TRBD2,TRBV27,15,TRBJ2-5,CASSLSGRARETQYF,TGTGCCAGCAGTTTATCTGGGAGGGCACGGGAGACCCAGTACTTC
-,TRBD1,TRBV28,13,TRBJ1-2,CASRTGLYYGYTF,TGTGCCAGTAGGACAGGACTTTACTATGGCTACACCTTC
-,TRBD2,TRBV5-1,18,TRBJ2-1,CASSLVAGGGYVSDEQFF,TGCGCCAGCAGCTTGGTCGCGGGCGGGGGTTATGTTAGTGATGAGCAGTTCTTC
once,TRBD1,TRBV28,15,TRBJ1-2,CASSSGDRPNYGYTF,TGTGCCAGCAGTTCGGGGGACAGGCCGAATTATGGCTACACCTTC
-,TRBD2,TRBV5-4,13,TRBJ2-1,CASSFRDYDEQFF,TGTGCCAGCAGCTTTAGGGACTACGATGAGCAGTTCTTC
-,TRBD1,TRBV7-2,18,TRBJ2-3,CASSPTKGGTQITDTQYF,TGTGCCAGCAGCCCGACCAAAGGGGGCACACAGATCACAGATACGCAGTATTTT
-,TRBD1,TRBV19,15,TRBJ2-7,CASSMTLTGGAEQYF,TGTGCCAGTAGTATGACCCTTACAGGGGGCGCCGAGCAGTACTTC
-,TRBD1,TRBV5-8,16,TRBJ2-1,CASSARDRVSYNEQFF,TGTGCCAGCAGCGCACGGGACAGGGTATCCTACAATGAGCAGTTCTTC
few,-,TRBV19,14,TRBJ2-3,CASSGRGFTDTQYF,TGTGCCAGTAGCGGCCGGGGGTTCACAGATACGCAGTATTTT
-,TRBD1,TRBV19,13,TRBJ1-1,CASSWTGDTEAFF,TGTGCCAGTAGTTGGACAGGGGACACTGAAGCTTTCTTT
-,TRBD1,TRBV7-9,16,TRBJ1-2,CASATNNQGANYGYTF,TGTGCCAGCGCCACAAACAACCAGGGGGCTAACTATGGCTACACCTTC
-,-,TRBV15,16,TRBJ2-1,CATSREKDSSYNEQFF,TGTGCCACCAGCAGAGAAAAGGACAGCTCCTACAATGAGCAGTTCTTC
-,-,TRBV4-3,20,TRBJ2-1,CASSQDSDPFGEIPLNEQFF,TGCGCCAGCAGCCAAGATTCTGATCCGTTTGGGGAGATTCCCCTCAATGAGCAGTTCTTC
-,TRBD1,TRBV6-5,15,TRBJ2-3,CASSLQGASPDTQYF,TGTGCCAGCAGTTTACAGGGGGCTTCCCCAGATACGCAGTATTTT
-,-,TRBV5-8,17,TRBJ2-6,CASRMDSGFSGANVLTF,TGTGCCAGCAGAATGGACAGTGGATTCTCTGGGGCCAACGTCCTGACTTTC
-,TRBD1,TRBV2,16,TRBJ1-4,CASSEAGQGFHEKLFF,TGTGCCAGCAGTGAAGCGGGACAGGGTTTCCATGAAAAACTGTTTTTT
-,TRBD1,TRBV28,13,TRBJ1-4,CASSRGQEEKLFF,TGTGCCAGCAGTCGGGGACAGGAAGAAAAACTGTTTTTT
-,TRBD1,TRBV28,14,TRBJ1-3,CASNPLDRGNTIYF,TGTGCCAGCAATCCCTTGGACAGGGGAAACACCATATATTTT
few,TRBD1,TRBV5-1,14,TRBJ2-2,CASSSGQGYGELFF,TGCGCCAGCAGCTCGGGACAGGGGTACGGGGAGCTGTTTTTT